What follows is one T cell receptor beta chain and its context. Its antigen is not identified. A much larger clone lies a single base off, so this may be a read error. The missing conserved phenylalanine or tryptophan at the end of this CDR3 makes a read error likely. The lymph nodes were axillary draining lymph nodes from breast cancer patients. This sample was included in a study of breast tumors, draining lymph nodes, adjacent tissues. Study results and limitations: Luminal-like breast cancer showed significantly greater tumor-nontumor repertoire similarity than basal-like breast cancer did. That most tumor T cells come from lymph nodes remained unproven. Tumor TCR diversity was below lymph nodes but above nontumor tissue.

TCRdb called the multiplex PCR reads again in MiXCR, with one record for every CDR3 protein. The table records under 300,000 distinct CDR3 sequences, less than 35% of them present only once. Sequencing was performed on axillary lymph node tissue. The TCR sequence derives from a female donor with breast cancer. Some clones in this sample may be carry-over from other donors' samples.

The CDR3 region has the DNA TGTGCCAGCAGTTTAGATCCAGCAAACTATGGCTACACCCTC. Protein product: CASSLDPANYGYTL. This rearrangement joins TRBV2 to TRBJ1-2; D unresolved. The CDR3 is 14 residues long. Deletions cut 5 bases from V and 2 bases from J, with 12 bases between. Germline V lookup: CDR1 SNHLY, CDR2 FYNNEI.